Here is one T cell receptor (beta chain) with its context. The antigen it recognizes is unknown. Per-base quality was not reported, and no clone a single base away is much larger than it. This specimen belongs to a study of technical replicates of blood from a few donors (TCRdb year 2017). Receptor libraries were prepared by the immunoSEQ multiplex PCR assay. TCRdb holds this immuneACCESS table with in-frame rearrangements only. Some clones are missing; in checked studies, unresolved V genes explain under half, and the rest has no known cause. This sample has 45,000 to 55,000 clones in its table, and around 96% of those were observed once. The ten biggest clones cover about 0.37% of the sample. CDR1 and CDR2 are drawn from the germline V gene: WSHSY, SAAADI. The junction shows trimming of 6 bases on V and 4 bases on J, plus 10 bases between the germline ends. The CDR3 covers 13 residues, taking in both the cysteine and the phenylalanine. Left in the record is the CDR3 DNA by itself, 39 bases read in frame from the first base.

This clonotype was sampled from a human donor in good health. The sequenced sample consisted of T cells isolated from PBMCs. The chain uses TRBV10-2 and TRBJ1-5; TRBD1 is a possible D gene, resting on 6 matching bases. CDR3 protein: CASSQGWNQPQHF. The nucleotide sequence reads as follows: TGCGCCAGCAGCCAGGGGTGGAATCAGCCCCAGCATTTT.